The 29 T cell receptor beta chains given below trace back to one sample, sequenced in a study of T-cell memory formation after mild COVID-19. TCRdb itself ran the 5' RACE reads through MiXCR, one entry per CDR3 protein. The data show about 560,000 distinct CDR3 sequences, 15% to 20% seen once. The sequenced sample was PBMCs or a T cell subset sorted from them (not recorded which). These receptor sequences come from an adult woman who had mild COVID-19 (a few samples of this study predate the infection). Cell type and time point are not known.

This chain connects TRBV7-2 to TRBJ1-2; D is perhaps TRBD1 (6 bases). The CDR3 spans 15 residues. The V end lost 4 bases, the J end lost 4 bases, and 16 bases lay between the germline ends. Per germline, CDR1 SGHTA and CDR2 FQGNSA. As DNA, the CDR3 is TGTGCCAGCAGCTCCAGAGCCGGGACAACCTATGGCTACACCTTC. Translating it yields CASSSRAGTTYGYTF.

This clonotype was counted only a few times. The CDR3 nucleotides are TGTGCCACCAGTGATGTGGGACCCACCTACAATGAGCAGTTCTTC. Its protein product is CATSDVGPTYNEQFF. The gene calls are TRBV24-1 and TRBJ2-1; D is perhaps TRBD1 or TRBD2 (5 bases each). Germline CDR1 and CDR2: KGHDR and SFDVKD. The CDR3 runs to 15 residues. The V gene lost 3 bases and the J gene lost 2 bases, with 10 bases spanning the gap.

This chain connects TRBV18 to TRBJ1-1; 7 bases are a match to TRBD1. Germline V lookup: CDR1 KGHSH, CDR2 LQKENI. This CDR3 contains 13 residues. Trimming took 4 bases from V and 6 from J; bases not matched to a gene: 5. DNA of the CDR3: TGTGCCAGCTCACAGGGGGCTAAGTCTGAAGCTTTCTTT. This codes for CASSQGAKSEAFF.

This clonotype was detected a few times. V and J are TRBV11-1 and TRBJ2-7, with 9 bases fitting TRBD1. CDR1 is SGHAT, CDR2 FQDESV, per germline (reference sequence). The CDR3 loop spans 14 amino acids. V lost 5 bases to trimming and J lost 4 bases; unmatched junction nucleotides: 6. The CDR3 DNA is TGTGCCAGCAGCCAGGACAGGGGTGGATACGAGCAGTACTTC. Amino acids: CASSQDRGGYEQYF.

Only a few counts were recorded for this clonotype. CDR3 protein: CASSPPRGASGGYNEQFF. The CDR3 coding sequence is TGTGCCAGCAGCCCGCCCAGAGGGGCTAGCGGGGGCTACAATGAGCAGTTCTTC. The V gene is TRBV7-8, the J gene TRBJ2-1; the match to TRBD2 covers 10 bases. The germline V gene has CDR1 SGHVS and CDR2 FQNEAQ. The trim removed 5 bases at V and 3 bases at J, leaving 13 bases unmatched. CDR3 size: 18 residues.

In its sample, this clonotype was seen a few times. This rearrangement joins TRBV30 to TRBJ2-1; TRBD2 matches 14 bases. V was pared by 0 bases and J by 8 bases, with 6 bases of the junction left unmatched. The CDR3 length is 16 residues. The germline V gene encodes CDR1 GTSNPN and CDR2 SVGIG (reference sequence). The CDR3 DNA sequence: TGTGCCTGGAGTGTACCGACTAGCGGGAGGGTACATGAGCAGTTCTTC. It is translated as CAWSVPTSGRVHEQFF.

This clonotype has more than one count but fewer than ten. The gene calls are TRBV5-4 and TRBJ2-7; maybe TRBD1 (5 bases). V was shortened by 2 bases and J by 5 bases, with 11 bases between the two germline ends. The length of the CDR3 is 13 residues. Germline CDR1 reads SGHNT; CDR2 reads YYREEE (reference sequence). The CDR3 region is CASSFPPGNEQYF. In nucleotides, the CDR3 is TGTGCCAGCAGCTTCCCCCCAGGGAACGAGCAGTACTTC.

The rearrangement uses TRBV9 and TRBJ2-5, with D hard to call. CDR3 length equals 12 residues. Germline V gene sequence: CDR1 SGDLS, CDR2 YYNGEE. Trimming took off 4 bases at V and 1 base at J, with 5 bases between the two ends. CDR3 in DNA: TGTGCCAGCAGCCAGACCCAAGAGACCCAGTACTTC. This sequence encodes CASSQTQETQYF.

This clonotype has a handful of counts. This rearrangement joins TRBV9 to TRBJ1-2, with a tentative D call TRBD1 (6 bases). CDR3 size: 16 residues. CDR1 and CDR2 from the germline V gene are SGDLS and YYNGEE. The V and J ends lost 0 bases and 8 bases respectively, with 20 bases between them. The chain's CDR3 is CASSVEAGGRARGYTF. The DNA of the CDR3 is TGTGCCAGCAGCGTAGAAGCGGGGGGCCGCGCTCGGGGCTACACCTTC.

CDR3 nucleotides: TGCGCCAGCAGCCAAGTTACTAGCGGGGCCTACGAGCAGTACTTC. It yields the protein CASSQVTSGAYEQYF. The V call is TRBV4-1, the J call TRBJ2-7, with 10 bases matching TRBD2. J gave up 2 bases and V 1 base, and 2 bases lay outside the gene matches. The CDR3 is 15 residues long. The V gene's germline CDR1 is MGHRA and CDR2 YSYEKL.

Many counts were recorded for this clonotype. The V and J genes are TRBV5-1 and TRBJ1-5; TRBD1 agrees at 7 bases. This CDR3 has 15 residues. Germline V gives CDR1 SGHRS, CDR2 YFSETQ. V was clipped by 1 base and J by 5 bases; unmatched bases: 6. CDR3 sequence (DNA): TGCGCCAGCAGCTTGAGAGGGGGCGCCGATCAGCCCCAGCATTTT. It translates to CASSLRGGADQPQHF.

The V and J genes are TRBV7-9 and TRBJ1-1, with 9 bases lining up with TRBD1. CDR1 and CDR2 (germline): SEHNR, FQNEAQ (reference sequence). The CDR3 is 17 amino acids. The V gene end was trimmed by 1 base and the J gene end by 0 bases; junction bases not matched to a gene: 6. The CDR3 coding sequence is TGTGCCAGCAGCTTAGGGACAGGGGAGGGGATGAACACTGAAGCTTTCTTT. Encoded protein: CASSLGTGEGMNTEAFF.

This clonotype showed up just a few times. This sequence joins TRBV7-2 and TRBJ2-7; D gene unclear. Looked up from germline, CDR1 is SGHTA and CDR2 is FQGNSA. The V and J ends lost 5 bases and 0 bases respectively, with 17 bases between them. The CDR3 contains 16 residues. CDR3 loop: CASSPAWAKNSYEQYF. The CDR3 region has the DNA TGTGCCAGCAGCCCTGCCTGGGCGAAGAACTCCTACGAGCAGTACTTC.

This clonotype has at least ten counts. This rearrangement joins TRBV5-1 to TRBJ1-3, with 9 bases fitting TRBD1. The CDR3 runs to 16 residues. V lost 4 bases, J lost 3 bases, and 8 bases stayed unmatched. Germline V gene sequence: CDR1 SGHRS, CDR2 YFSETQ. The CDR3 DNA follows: TGCGCCAGCAGCCCGACCGGGACAGGGTATGGAAACACCATATATTTT. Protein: CASSPTGTGYGNTIYF.

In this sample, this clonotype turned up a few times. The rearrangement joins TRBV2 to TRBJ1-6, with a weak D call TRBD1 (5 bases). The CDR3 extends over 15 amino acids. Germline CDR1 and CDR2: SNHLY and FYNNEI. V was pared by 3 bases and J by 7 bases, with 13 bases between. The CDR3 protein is CASSDQGLRNSPLHF. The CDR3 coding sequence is TGTGCCAGCAGTGATCAGGGTTTGAGAAATTCACCCCTCCACTTT.

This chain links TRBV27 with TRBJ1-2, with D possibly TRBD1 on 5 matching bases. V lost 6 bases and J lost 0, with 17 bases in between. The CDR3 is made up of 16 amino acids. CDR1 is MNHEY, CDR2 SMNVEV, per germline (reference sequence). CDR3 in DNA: TGTGCCAGCAGCGAGCAGGGCCGCCGGACTAACTATGGCTACACCTTC. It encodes CASSEQGRRTNYGYTF.

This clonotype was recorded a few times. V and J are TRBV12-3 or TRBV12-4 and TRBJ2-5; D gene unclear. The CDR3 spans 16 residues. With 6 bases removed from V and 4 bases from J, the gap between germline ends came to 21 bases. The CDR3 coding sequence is TGTGCCAGCAGCGACTTGCGCCCTGGGCGCGGAGAGACCCAGTACTTC. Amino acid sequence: CASSDLRPGRGETQYF.

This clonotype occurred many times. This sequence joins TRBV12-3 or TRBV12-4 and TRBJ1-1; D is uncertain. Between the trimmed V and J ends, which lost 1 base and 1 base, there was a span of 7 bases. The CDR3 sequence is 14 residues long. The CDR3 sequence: CASSLGHENTEAFF. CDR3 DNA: TGTGCCAGCAGTTTAGGGCACGAGAACACTGAAGCTTTCTTT.

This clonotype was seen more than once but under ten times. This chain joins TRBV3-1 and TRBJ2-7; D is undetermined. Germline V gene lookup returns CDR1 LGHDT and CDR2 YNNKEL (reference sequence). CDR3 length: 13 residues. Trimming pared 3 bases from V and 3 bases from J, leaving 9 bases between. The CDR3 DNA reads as TGTGCCAGCAGCCAGCTGGGCGGCTACGAGCAGTACTTC. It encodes CASSQLGGYEQYF.

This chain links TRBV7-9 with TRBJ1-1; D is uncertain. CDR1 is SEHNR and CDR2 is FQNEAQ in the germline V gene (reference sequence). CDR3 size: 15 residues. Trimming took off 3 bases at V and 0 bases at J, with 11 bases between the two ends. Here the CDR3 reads CASSFPGPVNTEAFF. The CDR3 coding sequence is TGTGCCAGCAGCTTCCCGGGCCCCGTGAACACTGAAGCTTTCTTT.

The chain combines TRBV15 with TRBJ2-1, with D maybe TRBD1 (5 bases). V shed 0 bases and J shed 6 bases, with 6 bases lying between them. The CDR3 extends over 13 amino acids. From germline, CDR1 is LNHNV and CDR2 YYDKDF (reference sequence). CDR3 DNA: TGTGCCACCAGCAGAGATGACAGCAATGAGCAGTTCTTC. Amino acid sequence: CATSRDDSNEQFF.

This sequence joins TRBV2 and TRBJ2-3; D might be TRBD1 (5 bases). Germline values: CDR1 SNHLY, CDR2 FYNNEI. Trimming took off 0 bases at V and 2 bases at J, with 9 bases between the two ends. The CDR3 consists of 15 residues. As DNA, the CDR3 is TGTGCCAGCAGTGAAGCTGGGGCCTTCACAGATACGCAGTATTTT. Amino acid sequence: CASSEAGAFTDTQYF. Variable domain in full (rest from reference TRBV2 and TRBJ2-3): EPEVTQTPSHQVTQMGQEVILRCVPISNHLYFYWYRQILGQKVEFLVSFYNNEISEKSEIFDDQFSVERPDGSNFTLKIRSTKLEDSAMYFCASSEAGAFTDTQYFGPGTRLTVL.

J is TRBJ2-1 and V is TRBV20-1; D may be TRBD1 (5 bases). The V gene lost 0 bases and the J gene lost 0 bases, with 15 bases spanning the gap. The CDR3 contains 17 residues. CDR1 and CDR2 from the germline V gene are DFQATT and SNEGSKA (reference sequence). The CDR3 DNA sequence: TGCAGTGCTAGAGAGGGGCGCACCCCGAGCTCCTACAATGAGCAGTTCTTC. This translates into CSAREGRTPSSYNEQFF.

The DNA for the CDR3 is TGCGCCAGCAGCTTGTATGGCCTGACGGACACCGGGGAGCTGTTTTTT. This codes for CASSLYGLTDTGELFF. This rearrangement joins TRBV5-1 to TRBJ2-2; no reliable D call. V was clipped by 1 base and J by 3 bases, with 13 bases between them. The CDR3 extends over 16 amino acids. Per germline, CDR1 SGHRS and CDR2 YFSETQ.

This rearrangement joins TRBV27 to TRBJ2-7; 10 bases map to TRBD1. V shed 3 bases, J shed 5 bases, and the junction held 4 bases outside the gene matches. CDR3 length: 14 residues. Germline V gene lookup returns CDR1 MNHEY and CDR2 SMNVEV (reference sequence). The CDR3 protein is CASSFGTGDHEQYF. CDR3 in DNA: TGTGCCAGCAGTTTCGGGACAGGGGACCACGAGCAGTACTTC.

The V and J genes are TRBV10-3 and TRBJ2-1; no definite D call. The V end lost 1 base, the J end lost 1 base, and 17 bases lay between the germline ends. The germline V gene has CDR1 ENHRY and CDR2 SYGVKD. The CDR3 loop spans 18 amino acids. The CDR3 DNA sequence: TGTGCCATCAGTGAGTACGACTCAGCGAGCGCTTCCTACAATGAGCAGTTCTTC. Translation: CAISEYDSASASYNEQFF.

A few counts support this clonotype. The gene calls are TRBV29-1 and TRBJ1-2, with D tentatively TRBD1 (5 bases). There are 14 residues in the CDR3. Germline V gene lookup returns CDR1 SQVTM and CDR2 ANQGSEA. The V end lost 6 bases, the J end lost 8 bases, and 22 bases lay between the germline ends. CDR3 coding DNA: TGCAGCGTGGGACCCGGGACTCCGGGTGAGGGCTACACCTTC. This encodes CSVGPGTPGEGYTF.

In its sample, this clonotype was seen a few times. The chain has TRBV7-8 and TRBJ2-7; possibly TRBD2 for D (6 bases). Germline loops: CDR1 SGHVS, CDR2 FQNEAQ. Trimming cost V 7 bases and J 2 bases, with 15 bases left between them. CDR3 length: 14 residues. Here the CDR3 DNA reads TGTGCCAGCAACACCGGGACTCTCACCTACGAGCAGTACTTC. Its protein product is CASNTGTLTYEQYF.

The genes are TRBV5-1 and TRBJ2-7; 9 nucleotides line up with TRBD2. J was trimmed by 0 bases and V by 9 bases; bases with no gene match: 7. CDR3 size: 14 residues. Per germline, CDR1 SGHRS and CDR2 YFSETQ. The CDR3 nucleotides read TGCGCCACCTCGACTAGCGGTACCTCCTACGAGCAGTACTTC. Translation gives CATSTSGTSYEQYF.